This TCR beta chain derives from a study of blood T cell repertoires in COVID-19. For the study at large: Sites across the United States, Italy and Spain contributed samples from acute and convalescent COVID-19. PBMCs, B-cell-depleted T cells, or T cells provided the cDNA or gDNA that made up the material.

From germline, CDR1 is SNHLY and CDR2 FYNNEI. The CDR3 contains 12 residues. V shed 7 bases and J shed 6 bases, with 9 bases lying between them. In the original processing: Amplification of reference gene primers provided the estimated nucleated cell counts. Assay used: immunoSEQ multiplex PCR; TCRdb lists only in-frame clones, some missing. V, J and clone size reflect that table, while D and trimming were determined from the DNA. The table lists 55,000 to 80,000 clones, over 60% of them singletons. Sequencing input: peripheral blood. This chain joins TRBV2 and TRBJ1-4; D is undetermined. This receptor was taken from a human donor in a cohort sampled during active COVID-19. The CDR3 region is CASNRVDEKLFF. As DNA, the CDR3 is TGTGCCAGCAATCGGGTTGATGAAAAACTGTTTTTT.